This TCR beta chain was sequenced in a study of identical twins. Each CDR3 protein is one row after TCRdb ran MiXCR on the 5' RACE reads. This table has just under 550,000 distinct CDR3 sequences, over 12% appearing once. These same records also appear under a second study, on yellow fever vaccine responses in identical twins.

The clonotype was recovered from a woman under 30 in good health. Specimen: CD4+ T cells sorted from blood.

CDR3 loop: CASSKNLPTGDQSKKAGELFF. In DNA, the CDR3 is TGTGCCAGCAGCAAGAACCTACCAACCGGGGACCAGTCGAAGAAGGCGGGGGAGCTGTTTTTT. The V call is TRBV21-1, the J call TRBJ2-2; TRBD2, the D gene given by the table, was not confirmed from the DNA. TRBV21-1 has pseudogene status. The length of the CDR3 is 21 residues.